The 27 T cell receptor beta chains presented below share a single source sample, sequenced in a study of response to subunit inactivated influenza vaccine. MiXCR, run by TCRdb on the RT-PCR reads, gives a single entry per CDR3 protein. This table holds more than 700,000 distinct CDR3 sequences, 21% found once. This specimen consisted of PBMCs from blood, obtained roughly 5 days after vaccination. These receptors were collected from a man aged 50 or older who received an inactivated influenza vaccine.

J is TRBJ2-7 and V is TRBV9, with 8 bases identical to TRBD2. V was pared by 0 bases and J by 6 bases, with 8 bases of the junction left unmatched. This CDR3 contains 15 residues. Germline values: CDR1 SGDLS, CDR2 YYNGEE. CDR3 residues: CASSVDGGRRGEQYF. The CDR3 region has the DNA TGTGCCAGCAGCGTAGACGGCGGGAGGAGAGGCGAGCAGTACTTC.

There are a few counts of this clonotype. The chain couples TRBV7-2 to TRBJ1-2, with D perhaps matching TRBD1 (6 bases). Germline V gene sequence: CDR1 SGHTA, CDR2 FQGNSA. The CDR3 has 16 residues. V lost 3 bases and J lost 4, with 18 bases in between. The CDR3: CASSFRGGTPIYGYTF. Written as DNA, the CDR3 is TGTGCCAGCAGCTTCCGAGGGGGGACCCCAATCTATGGCTACACCTTC.

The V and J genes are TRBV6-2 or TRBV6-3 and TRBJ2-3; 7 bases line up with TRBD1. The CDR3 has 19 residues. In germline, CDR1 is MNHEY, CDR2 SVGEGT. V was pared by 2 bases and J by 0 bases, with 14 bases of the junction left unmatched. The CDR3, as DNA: TGTGCCAGCAGTTACAACCGCGACAGGGTATCCCAAAGCACAGATACGCAGTATTTT. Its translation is CASSYNRDRVSQSTDTQYF.

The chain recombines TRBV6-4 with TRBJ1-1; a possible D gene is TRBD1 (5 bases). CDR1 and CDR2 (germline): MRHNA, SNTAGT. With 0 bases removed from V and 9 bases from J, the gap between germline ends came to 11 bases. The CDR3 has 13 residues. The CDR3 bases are TGTGCCAGCAGTGACTCTCAGGGTTTCCAAGCTTTCTTT. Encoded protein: CASSDSQGFQAFF.

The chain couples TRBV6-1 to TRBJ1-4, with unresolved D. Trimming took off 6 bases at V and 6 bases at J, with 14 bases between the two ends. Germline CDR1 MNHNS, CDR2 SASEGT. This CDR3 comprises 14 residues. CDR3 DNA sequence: TGTGCCAGCAGCAGTGGGGTTTCGGATGAAAAACTGTTTTTT. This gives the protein CASSSGVSDEKLFF.

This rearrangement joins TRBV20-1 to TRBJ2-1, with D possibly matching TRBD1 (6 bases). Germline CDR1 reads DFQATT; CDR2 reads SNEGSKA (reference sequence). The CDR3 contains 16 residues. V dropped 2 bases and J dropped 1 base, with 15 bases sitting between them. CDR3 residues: CSARKPGHLSYNEQFF. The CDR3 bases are TGCAGTGCTAGAAAACCGGGACACTTATCCTACAATGAGCAGTTCTTC.

The CDR3 nucleotides read TGTGCCAGCAGCCCCGGGGGCGGGTACAGGGTCCAGTACTTC. Translating gives CASSPGGGYRVQYF. The chain is built from TRBV6-1 and TRBJ2-7; possibly TRBD1 or TRBD2 for D (6 bases each). V shed 6 bases and J shed 10 bases, with 22 bases lying between them. Germline CDR1 and CDR2: MNHNS and SASEGT. The CDR3 consists of 14 residues.

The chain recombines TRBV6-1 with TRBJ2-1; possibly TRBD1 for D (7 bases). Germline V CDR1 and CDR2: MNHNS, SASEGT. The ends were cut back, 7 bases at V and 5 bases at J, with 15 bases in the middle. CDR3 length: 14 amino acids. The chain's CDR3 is CASKRGGGNNEQFF. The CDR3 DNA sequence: TGTGCCAGCAAGAGAGGGGGCGGGAACAATGAGCAGTTCTTC.

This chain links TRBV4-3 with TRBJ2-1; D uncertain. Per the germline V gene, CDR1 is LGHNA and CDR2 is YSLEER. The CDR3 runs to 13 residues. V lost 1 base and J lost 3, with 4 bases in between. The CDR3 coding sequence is TGCGCCAGCAGCCAAGGCTTCTACAATGAGCAGTTCTTC. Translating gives CASSQGFYNEQFF.

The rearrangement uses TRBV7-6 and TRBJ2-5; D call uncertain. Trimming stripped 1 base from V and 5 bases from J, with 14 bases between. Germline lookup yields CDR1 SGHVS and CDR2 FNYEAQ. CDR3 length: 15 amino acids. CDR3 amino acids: CASSLVGPPRETQYF. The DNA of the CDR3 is TGTGCCAGCAGCTTAGTGGGTCCCCCGAGGGAGACCCAGTACTTC.

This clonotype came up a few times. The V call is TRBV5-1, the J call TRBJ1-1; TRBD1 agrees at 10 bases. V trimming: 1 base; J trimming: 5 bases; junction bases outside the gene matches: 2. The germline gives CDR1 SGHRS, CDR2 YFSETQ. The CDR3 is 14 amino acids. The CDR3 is CASSLWDRGTEAFF. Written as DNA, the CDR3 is TGCGCCAGCAGCTTGTGGGACAGGGGAACTGAAGCTTTCTTT.

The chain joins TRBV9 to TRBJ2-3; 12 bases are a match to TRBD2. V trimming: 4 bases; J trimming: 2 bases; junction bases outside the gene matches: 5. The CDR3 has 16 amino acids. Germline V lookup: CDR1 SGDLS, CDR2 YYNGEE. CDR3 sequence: CASSFRLAGDTDTQYF. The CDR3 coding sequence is TGTGCCAGCAGCTTCAGACTAGCGGGAGACACAGATACGCAGTATTTT. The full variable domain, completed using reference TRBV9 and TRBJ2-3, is DSGVTQTPKHLITATGQRVTLRCSPRSGDLSVYWYQQSLDQGLQFLIQYYNGEERAKGNILERFSAQQFPDLHSELNLSSLELGDSALYFCASSFRLAGDTDTQYFGPGTRLTVL.

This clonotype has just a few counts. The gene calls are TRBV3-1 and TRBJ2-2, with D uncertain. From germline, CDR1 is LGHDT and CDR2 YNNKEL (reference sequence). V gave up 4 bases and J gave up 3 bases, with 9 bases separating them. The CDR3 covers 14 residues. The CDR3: CASSPSGYTGELFF. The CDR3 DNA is TGTGCCAGCAGCCCTTCCGGTTACACCGGGGAGCTGTTTTTT.

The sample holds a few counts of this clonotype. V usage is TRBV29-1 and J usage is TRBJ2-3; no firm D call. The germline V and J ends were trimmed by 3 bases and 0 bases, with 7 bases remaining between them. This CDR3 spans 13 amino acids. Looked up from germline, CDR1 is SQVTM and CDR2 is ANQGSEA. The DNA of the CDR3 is TGCAGCGTTGAGAGGTCTAGCACAGATACGCAGTATTTT. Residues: CSVERSSTDTQYF.

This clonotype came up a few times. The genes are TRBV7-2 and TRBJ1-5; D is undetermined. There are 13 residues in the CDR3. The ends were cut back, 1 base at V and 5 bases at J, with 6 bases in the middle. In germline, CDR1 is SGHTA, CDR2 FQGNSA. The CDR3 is CASSLEGHQPQHF. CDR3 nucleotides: TGTGCCAGCAGCTTAGAGGGCCATCAGCCCCAGCATTTT.

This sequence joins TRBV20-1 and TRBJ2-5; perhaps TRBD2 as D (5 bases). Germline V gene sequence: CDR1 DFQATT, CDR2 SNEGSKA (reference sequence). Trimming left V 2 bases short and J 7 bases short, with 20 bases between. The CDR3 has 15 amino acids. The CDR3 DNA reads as TGCAGTGCTAGATCTAGGTCCGGGATTCTGCGGACCCAGTACTTC. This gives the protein CSARSRSGILRTQYF.

The CDR3 loop reads CASSYSITGTGDGANVLTF. DNA for the CDR3: TGTGCCAGCAGTTACTCGATTACCGGGACAGGGGATGGGGCCAACGTCCTGACTTTC. The genes are TRBV6-5 and TRBJ2-6; TRBD1 matches 10 bases. Per the germline V gene, CDR1 is MNHEY and CDR2 is SVGAGI. The CDR3 consists of 19 residues. Unmatched junction bases numbered 8, after V lost 0 bases and J lost 3 bases.

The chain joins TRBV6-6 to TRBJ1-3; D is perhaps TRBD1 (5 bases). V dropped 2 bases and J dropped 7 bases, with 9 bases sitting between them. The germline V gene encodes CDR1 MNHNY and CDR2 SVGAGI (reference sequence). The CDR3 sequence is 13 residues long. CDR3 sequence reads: CASSYRGFNTIYF. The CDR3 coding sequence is TGTGCCAGCAGTTACAGGGGTTTCAACACCATATATTTT.

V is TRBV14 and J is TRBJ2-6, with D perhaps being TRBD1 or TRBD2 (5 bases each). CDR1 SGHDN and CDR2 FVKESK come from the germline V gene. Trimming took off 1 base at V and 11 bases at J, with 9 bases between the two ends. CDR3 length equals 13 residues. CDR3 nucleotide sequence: TGTGCCAGCAGCCAAGGGGGGTCTTACGTCCTGACTTTC. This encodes CASSQGGSYVLTF.

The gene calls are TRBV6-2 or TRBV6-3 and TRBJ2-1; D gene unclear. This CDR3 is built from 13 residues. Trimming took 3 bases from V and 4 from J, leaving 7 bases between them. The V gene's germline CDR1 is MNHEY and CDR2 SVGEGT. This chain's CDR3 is CASSYVKYNEQFF. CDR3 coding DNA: TGTGCCAGCAGTTATGTAAAATACAATGAGCAGTTCTTC.

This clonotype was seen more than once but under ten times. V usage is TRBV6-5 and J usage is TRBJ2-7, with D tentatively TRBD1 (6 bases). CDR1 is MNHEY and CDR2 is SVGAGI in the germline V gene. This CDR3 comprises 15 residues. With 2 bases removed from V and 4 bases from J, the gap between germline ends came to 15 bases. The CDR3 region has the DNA TGTGCCAGCAGTTACGGGACACAAAGAAATTACGAGCAGTACTTC. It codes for CASSYGTQRNYEQYF.

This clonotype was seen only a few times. This CDR3 reads CASSLGSLPGPSYEQYF. The CDR3 coding sequence is TGTGCCAGCAGCTTAGGGTCCCTGCCAGGACCGTCGTACGAGCAGTACTTC. This chain connects TRBV7-8 to TRBJ2-7; D gene ambiguous. CDR3 length: 17 residues. Per the germline V gene, CDR1 is SGHVS and CDR2 is FQNEAQ. The V gene lost 1 base and the J gene lost 4 bases, with 20 bases spanning the gap.

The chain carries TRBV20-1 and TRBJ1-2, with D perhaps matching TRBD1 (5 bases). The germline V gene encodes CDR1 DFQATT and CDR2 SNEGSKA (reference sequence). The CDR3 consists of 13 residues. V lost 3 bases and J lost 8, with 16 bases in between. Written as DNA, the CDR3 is TGCAGTGCTAGGAGCCCAGGGTTGGACGGCTACACCTTC. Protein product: CSARSPGLDGYTF.

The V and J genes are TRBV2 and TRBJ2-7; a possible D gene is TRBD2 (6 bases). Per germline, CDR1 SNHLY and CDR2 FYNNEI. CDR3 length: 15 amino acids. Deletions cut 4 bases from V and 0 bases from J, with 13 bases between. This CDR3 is CASSVLASSSYEQYF. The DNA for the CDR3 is TGTGCCAGCAGTGTTCTAGCGAGCAGCTCCTACGAGCAGTACTTC. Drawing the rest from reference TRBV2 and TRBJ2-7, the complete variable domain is EPEVTQTPSHQVTQMGQEVILRCVPISNHLYFYWYRQILGQKVEFLVSFYNNEISEKSEIFDDQFSVERPDGSNFTLKIRSTKLEDSAMYFCASSVLASSSYEQYFGPGTRLTVT.

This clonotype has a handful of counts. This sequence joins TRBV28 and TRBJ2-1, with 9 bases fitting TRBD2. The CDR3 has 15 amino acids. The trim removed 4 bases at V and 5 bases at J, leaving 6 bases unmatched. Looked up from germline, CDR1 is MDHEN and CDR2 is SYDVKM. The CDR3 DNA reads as TGTGCCAGCAGTTCCACCGGGACTAGCCACAATGAGCAGTTCTTC. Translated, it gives CASSSTGTSHNEQFF.

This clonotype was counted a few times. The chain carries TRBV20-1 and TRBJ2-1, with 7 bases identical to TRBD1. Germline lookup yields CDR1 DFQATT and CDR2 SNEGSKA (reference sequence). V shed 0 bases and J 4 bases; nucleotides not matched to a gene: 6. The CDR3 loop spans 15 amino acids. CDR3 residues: CSARDTGAGYNEQFF. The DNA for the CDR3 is TGCAGTGCTAGAGACACAGGGGCGGGTTACAATGAGCAGTTCTTC.

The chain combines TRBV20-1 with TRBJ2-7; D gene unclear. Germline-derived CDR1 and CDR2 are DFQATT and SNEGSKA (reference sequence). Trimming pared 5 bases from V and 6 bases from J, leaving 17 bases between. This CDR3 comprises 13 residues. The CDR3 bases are TGCAGTGCTTATTTACGGCCAGGCGGCGAGCAGTACTTC. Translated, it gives CSAYLRPGGEQYF.